What follows are 7 T cell receptor beta chains derived from one specimen sequenced in a study of T cell responses to AZD1222 COVID-19 vaccine. Libraries were prepared by immunoSEQ multiplex PCR; TCRdb keeps only in-frame clonotypes and omits some of them. The table includes some 84,000 clones, about 83% detected once. Source: peripheral blood, taken 28 days after the second AZD1222 dose. The source of these receptors is an adult who received the AZD1222 COVID-19 vaccine.

V is TRBV7-3 and J is TRBJ2-2; TRBD2 aligns across 7 bases. This CDR3 is built from 14 residues. V was pared by 5 bases and J by 2 bases, with 2 bases of the junction left unmatched. CDR1 and CDR2 (germline): SGHTA, FQGTGA. CDR3 sequence: CASSRDYNTGELFF. The CDR3 bases are TGTGCCAGCAGCCGGGACTACAACACCGGGGAGCTGTTTTTT.

This sequence joins TRBV30 and TRBJ2-7; D is uncertain. The V gene's germline CDR1 is GTSNPN and CDR2 SVGIG (reference sequence). The CDR3 spans 11 residues. Trimming pared 0 bases from V and 5 bases from J, leaving 5 bases between. The CDR3 spells CAWSVFHEQYF. The CDR3 DNA reads as TGTGCCTGGAGTGTTTTTCACGAGCAGTACTTC.

The CDR3 region has the DNA TGTGCCAGCACCCATCCCGGGGGCAGCACAGATACGCAGTATTTT. It yields the protein CASTHPGGSTDTQYF. The chain links TRBV11-2 to TRBJ2-3; D possibly uses TRBD1 or TRBD2 (6 bases each). Per germline, CDR1 SGHAT and CDR2 FQNNGV. The CDR3 is 15 residues long. Trimming removed 7 bases at V and 0 bases at J, with 14 bases between.

J is TRBJ2-2 and V is TRBV7-9; TRBD2 might be the D (5 bases). The CDR3 runs 14 residues. Germline values: CDR1 SEHNR, CDR2 FQNEAQ (reference sequence). V lost 2 bases and J 6 bases, leaving 10 bases between the germline ends. The CDR3 coding sequence is TGTGCCAGCAGCTTATTGATGGAGGCCGGGGAGCTGTTTTTT. Translating gives CASSLLMEAGELFF.

The CDR3 here is CASSLWGNGNEQFF. CDR3 coding DNA: TGTGCCAGCAGCTTATGGGGGAACGGCAATGAGCAGTTCTTC. This chain uses TRBV11-1 with TRBJ2-1; D possibly uses TRBD1 or TRBD2 (5 bases each). Germline values: CDR1 SGHAT, CDR2 FQDESV (reference sequence). The CDR3 runs 14 residues. V lost 2 bases, J lost 6 bases, and 11 bases lay in between.

V is TRBV2 and J is TRBJ1-5; D possibly corresponds to TRBD1 (5 bases). Germline-derived CDR1 and CDR2 are SNHLY and FYNNEI. V shed 2 bases and J shed 7 bases, with 12 bases lying between them. The CDR3 covers 14 residues. CDR3 sequence reads: CASSEMGTGQPQHF. CDR3 DNA: TGTGCCAGCAGTGAAATGGGGACGGGCCAGCCCCAGCATTTT.

V and J are TRBV24-1 and TRBJ2-1, with a tentative D call TRBD1 (6 bases). Germline assignment: CDR1 KGHDR and CDR2 SFDVKD. V lost 9 bases to trimming and J lost 4 bases, with 12 bases between them. This CDR3 comprises 13 residues. The CDR3 sequence is CATEGVSYNEQFF. CDR3 DNA: TGTGCCACCGAGGGGGTTAGTTACAATGAGCAGTTCTTC.